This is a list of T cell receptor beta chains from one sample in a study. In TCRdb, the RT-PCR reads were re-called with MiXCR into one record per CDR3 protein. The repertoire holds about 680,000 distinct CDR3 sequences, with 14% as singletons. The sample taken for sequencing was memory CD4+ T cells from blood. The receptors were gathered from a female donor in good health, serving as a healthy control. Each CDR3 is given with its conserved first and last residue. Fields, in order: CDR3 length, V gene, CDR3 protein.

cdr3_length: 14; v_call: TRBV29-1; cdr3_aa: CSVGGSGGNQPQHF
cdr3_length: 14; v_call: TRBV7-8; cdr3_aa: CASSSADRSGTQYF
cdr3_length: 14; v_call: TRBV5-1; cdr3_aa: CASSLGAPNQPQHF
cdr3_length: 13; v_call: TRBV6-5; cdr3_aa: CASSYPDRAKQYF
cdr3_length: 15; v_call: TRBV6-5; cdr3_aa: CASSYSLLSGDEQFF
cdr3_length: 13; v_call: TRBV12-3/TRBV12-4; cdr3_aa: CASSSGPYSPLHF
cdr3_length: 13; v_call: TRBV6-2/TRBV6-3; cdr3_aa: CASINRATGELFF
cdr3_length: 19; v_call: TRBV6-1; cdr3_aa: CASSPGGARGFYSNQPQHF
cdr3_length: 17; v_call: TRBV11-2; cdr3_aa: CASSLALKPTVWEKLFF
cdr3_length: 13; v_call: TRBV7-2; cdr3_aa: CASSQDDANEQFF
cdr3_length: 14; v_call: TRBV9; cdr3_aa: CASSSGTSLATQYF
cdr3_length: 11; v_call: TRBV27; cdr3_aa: CASSYGSEQFF
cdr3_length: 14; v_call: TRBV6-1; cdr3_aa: CASTDPRGQETQYF
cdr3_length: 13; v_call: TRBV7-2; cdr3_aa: CASSLAKFLEQFF
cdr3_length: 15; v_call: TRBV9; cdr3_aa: CASSTYSGRGETQYF
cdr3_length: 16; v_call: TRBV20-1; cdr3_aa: CSALLGGTRTTDTQYF
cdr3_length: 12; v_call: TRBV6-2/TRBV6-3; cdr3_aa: CASRPRQETQYF
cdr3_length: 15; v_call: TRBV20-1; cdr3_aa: CSASRGSSYNSPLHF
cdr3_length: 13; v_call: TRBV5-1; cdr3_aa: CASSTAGRDTIYF
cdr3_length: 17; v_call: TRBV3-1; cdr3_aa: CASSQEYRQLMNTEAFF
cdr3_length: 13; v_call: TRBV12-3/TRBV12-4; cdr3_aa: CASSFGRDREQFF
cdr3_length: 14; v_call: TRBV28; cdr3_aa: CASSFRGRVGGYTF
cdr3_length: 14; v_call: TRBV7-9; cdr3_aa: CASKEDSREYEQYF
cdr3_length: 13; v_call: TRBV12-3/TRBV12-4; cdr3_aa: CASRGRQSHEQYF
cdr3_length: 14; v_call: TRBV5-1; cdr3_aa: CASSYNTGTGELFF
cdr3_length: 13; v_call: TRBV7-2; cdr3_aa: CASNLGTSGELFF
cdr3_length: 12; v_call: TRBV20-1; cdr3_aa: CSAVSGYNEQFF
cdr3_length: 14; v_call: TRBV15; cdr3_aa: CATQSGRAGETQYF
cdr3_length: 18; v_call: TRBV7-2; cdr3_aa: CASSLRHGSELGNSEQFF
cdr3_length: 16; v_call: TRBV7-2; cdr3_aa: CASSLNAGREHYGYTF